These 15 T cell receptor beta chains came from one sample sequenced in a study of shared clonotypes between healthy human individuals. Some clones are missing from TCRdb's copy, which holds only in-frame ones; the method was immunoSEQ multiplex PCR. The table records some 1,100,000 clones, 78% of them present only once. Sequencing was performed on memory CD4+ T cells from PBMCs. This sample's subset: CD45RA-negative fraction. The receptors were sampled from a man aged 18 to 30 in good health. Some clones in this sample may be carry-over from other donors' samples.

As regards this clone: Within the sample, other DNA sequences also encode this same CDR3. V usage is TRBV7-9 and J usage is TRBJ1-1; possible D gene TRBD1, 6 bases. V was shortened by 1 base and J by 5 bases, with 11 bases between the two germline ends. The CDR3 loop spans 14 amino acids. Per germline, CDR1 SEHNR and CDR2 FQNEAQ (reference sequence). For the CDR3, the DNA is TGTGCCAGCAGCTTAGGAGGGGGGAGGACTGAAGCTTTCTTT. This codes for CASSLGGGRTEAFF. Supplemented by reference TRBV7-9 and TRBJ1-1, the full variable domain reads DTGVSQNPRHKITKRGQNVTFRCDPISEHNRLYWYRQTLGQGPEFLTYFQNEAQLEKSRLLSDRFSAERPKGSFSTLEIQRTEQGDSAMYLCASSLGGGRTEAFFGQGTRLTVV.

CDR3 in amino acids: CASSQGRGSYEQYF. As DNA, the CDR3 is TGTGCCAGCAGTCAGGGGAGGGGCTCCTACGAGCAGTACTTC. The gene calls are TRBV27 and TRBJ2-7; tentative D call: TRBD2 (7 bases). The CDR3 extends over 14 amino acids. V lost 5 bases and J 0 bases, leaving 11 bases between the germline ends. Germline V gene sequence: CDR1 MNHEY, CDR2 SMNVEV (reference sequence).

J is TRBJ1-3 and V is TRBV7-9; D uncertain. The CDR3 has 14 residues. The V gene's germline CDR1 is SEHNR and CDR2 FQNEAQ (reference sequence). V was clipped by 8 bases and J by 2 bases, with 13 bases between them. CDR3 DNA sequence: TGTGCCAGCGGACTCTCGGCTGCTGGAAACACCATATATTTT. As protein: CASGLSAAGNTIYF.

This clone occurred a few times. The genes are TRBV7-3 and TRBJ2-1, with D unclear. CDR1 SGHTA and CDR2 FQGTGA come from the germline V gene. The CDR3 sequence is 13 residues long. V lost 0 bases and J lost 4, with 4 bases in between. The chain's CDR3 is CASSLTLYNEQFF. For the CDR3, the DNA is TGTGCCAGCAGCTTAACCCTATACAATGAGCAGTTCTTC.

This chain uses TRBV19 with TRBJ1-1, with D maybe TRBD1 (5 bases). The ends were cut back, 2 bases at V and 0 bases at J, with 10 bases in the middle. The CDR3 consists of 15 residues. CDR1 is LNHDA, CDR2 SQIVND, per germline (reference sequence). The CDR3 nucleotides read TGTGCCAGTAGTATATCTGGGACTTTGAACACTGAAGCTTTCTTT. As protein: CASSISGTLNTEAFF.

The chain combines TRBV19 with TRBJ1-5; D unresolved. V was cut by 3 bases and J by 4 bases, with 13 bases left in between. This CDR3 is built from 15 residues. Germline V lookup: CDR1 LNHDA, CDR2 SQIVND (reference sequence). CDR3 region: CASSIPPAGNQPQHF. CDR3 in DNA: TGTGCCAGTAGTATTCCCCCCGCCGGTAATCAGCCCCAGCATTTT.

V and J are TRBV19 and TRBJ2-2; D unresolved. With 4 bases removed from V and 1 base from J, the gap between germline ends came to 7 bases. This CDR3 spans 14 amino acids. Germline CDR1 reads LNHDA; CDR2 reads SQIVND (reference sequence). CDR3 nucleotide sequence: TGTGCCAGTAGTACCCAGATGAACACCGGGGAGCTGTTTTTT. Its translation: CASSTQMNTGELFF.

The gene calls are TRBV4-3 and TRBJ2-3, with 16 bases fitting TRBD2. Germline lookup yields CDR1 LGHNA and CDR2 YSLEER. Trimming at V came to 4 bases and at J to 10 bases, leaving 5 bases not matched to a gene. This CDR3 spans 15 amino acids. This CDR3 reads CASSLGTSGGGSQYF. Here the CDR3 DNA reads TGCGCCAGCAGCCTGGGGACTAGCGGGGGGGGATCGCAGTATTTT.

About this clone itself: Distinct nucleotide sequences in the sample also encode this CDR3. The V call is TRBV29-1, the J call TRBJ2-3, with D uncertain. The V gene's germline CDR1 is SQVTM and CDR2 ANQGSEA. The V end was cut by 3 bases, the J end by 8 bases, with 9 bases between. The CDR3 sequence is 11 residues long. The CDR3 bases are TGCAGCGTTGACCCCGGCGGTACGCAGTATTTT. Protein: CSVDPGGTQYF.

This clone came up many times. The chain has TRBV11-2 and TRBJ2-1, with D maybe TRBD2 (5 bases). The CDR3 runs 13 residues. V was clipped by 0 bases and J by 9 bases, with 9 bases between them. Germline V lookup: CDR1 SGHAT, CDR2 FQNNGV. The CDR3 coding sequence is TGTGCCAGCAGCTTAGATCGGGGTACTGAGCAGTTCTTC. It codes for CASSLDRGTEQFF.

V gene TRBV9 combines with J gene TRBJ2-5; D gene uncertain. V gave up 0 bases and J gave up 4 bases, with 10 bases separating them. Germline lookup yields CDR1 SGDLS and CDR2 YYNGEE. The CDR3 runs 14 residues. CDR3 protein: CASSVEGSIETQYF. The CDR3 coding sequence is TGTGCCAGCAGCGTAGAAGGCTCAATAGAGACCCAGTACTTC. Full variable domain (remainder filled in from reference TRBV9 and TRBJ2-5): DSGVTQTPKHLITATGQRVTLRCSPRSGDLSVYWYQQSLDQGLQFLIQYYNGEERAKGNILERFSAQQFPDLHSELNLSSLELGDSALYFCASSVEGSIETQYFGPGTRLLVL.

V is TRBV5-1 and J is TRBJ2-7; D possibly corresponds to TRBD1 (5 bases). Trimming shortened V by 4 bases and J by 3 bases, and 20 bases separated the two germline ends. This CDR3 is built from 16 residues. CDR1 and CDR2 (germline): SGHRS, YFSETQ. CDR3 in amino acids: CASSPDPLQARYEQYF. CDR3 DNA sequence: TGCGCCAGCAGCCCGGATCCCTTACAGGCACGCTACGAGCAGTACTTC. Combining the CDR3 with reference TRBV5-1 and TRBJ2-7 gives the whole variable domain KAGVTQTPRYLIKTRGQQVTLSCSPISGHRSVSWYQQTPGQGLQFLFEYFSETQRNKGNFPGRFSGRQFSNSRSEMNVSTLELGDSALYLCASSPDPLQARYEQYFGPGTRLTVT.

This clone has a handful of counts. This chain links TRBV6-1 with TRBJ2-1; 7 bases fit TRBD1. The junction had 4 bases not matched to a gene; V was cut back by 6 bases and J by 2 bases. The CDR3 covers 14 residues. From germline, CDR1 is MNHNS and CDR2 SASEGT. CDR3 sequence reads: CASRPTGPYNEQFF. For the CDR3, the DNA is TGTGCCAGCAGGCCGACAGGGCCCTACAATGAGCAGTTCTTC.

The chain links TRBV7-9 to TRBJ2-1; D may be TRBD1 (6 bases). The V end was cut by 3 bases, the J end by 0 bases, with 15 bases between. In germline, CDR1 is SEHNR, CDR2 FQNEAQ (reference sequence). There are 17 residues in the CDR3. Here the CDR3 reads CASSFGARGISYNEQFF. CDR3 nucleotides: TGTGCCAGCAGCTTTGGAGCGAGGGGGATCTCCTACAATGAGCAGTTCTTC. Variable domain in full (rest from reference TRBV7-9 and TRBJ2-1): DTGVSQNPRHKITKRGQNVTFRCDPISEHNRLYWYRQTLGQGPEFLTYFQNEAQLEKSRLLSDRFSAERPKGSFSTLEIQRTEQGDSAMYLCASSFGARGISYNEQFFGPGTRLTVL.

CDR3 in DNA: TGCGCCAGCAGAGTCCCGCGGGAGGGCCGGGAGACCCAGTACTTC. This encodes CASRVPREGRETQYF. The chain recombines TRBV5-1 with TRBJ2-5; 9 bases line up with TRBD2. V lost 5 bases and J lost 5; bases outside the gene matches: 10. This CDR3 is 15 amino acids long. Germline assignment: CDR1 SGHRS and CDR2 YFSETQ.